This T cell receptor (beta chain) was retrieved from a study of blood T cell repertoires in COVID-19. Looking at the study overall: The study drew acute and convalescent COVID-19 samples from the United States, Italy and Spain. PBMCs, B-cell-depleted T cells, or T cells provided the cDNA or gDNA that made up the material.

Libraries were prepared by immunoSEQ multiplex PCR; TCRdb keeps only in-frame clonotypes and omits some of them. Of 50,000 to 65,000 clones listed, around 82% are singletons. The CDR3 runs 14 residues. Trimming shortened V by 5 bases and J by 1 base, and 9 bases separated the two germline ends. Germline-derived CDR1 and CDR2 are SGHVS and FQNEAQ. The material sequenced was peripheral blood. The chain uses TRBV7-8 and TRBJ1-3, with D possibly TRBD1 on 5 matching bases. The clonotype comes from a human donor in a cohort sampled during active COVID-19. The CDR3 region has the DNA TGTGCCAGCAGCCTCGGGGGATCTGGAAACACCATATATTTT. Translated, it gives CASSLGGSGNTIYF.